A selection of T cell receptor beta chains follows, all from one sample in a study of control samples from healthy donors and cancer patients. TCRdb keeps only in-frame clones here, not all; method: immunoSEQ multiplex PCR. The sample gives 150,000 to 200,000 clones, more than 85% of which show up once; roughly 0.7% is in the top ten. Sequenced: blood. All receptors derive from a young woman in good health. Each CDR3 is given with its conserved first and last residue. D genes are given only for firm matches. Size is stated for part of the rows, as once, few or many counts, or as a class when the clone is expanded.

cdr3_length	clone_size	v_call	j_call	d_call	cdr3_nt	cdr3_aa
15	few	TRBV3-1/TRBV3-2	TRBJ1-6	NA	TGTGCCAGCAGCCGTGCGGGCGGGTATAATTCACCCCTCCACTTT	CASSRAGGYNSPLHF
16	NA	TRBV28	TRBJ2-7	TRBD1	TGTGCCAGCAGTTTATGGGGGGACAGTTATACCTACGAGCAGTACTTC	CASSLWGDSYTYEQYF
16	NA	TRBV5-1	TRBJ2-1	TRBD1	TGCGCCAGCAGCCTGCCAGGGGGCGCTCCTTACAATGAGCAGTTCTTC	CASSLPGGAPYNEQFF
16	NA	TRBV27	TRBJ2-2	NA	TGTGCCAGCAGTTTATCGGTCCGCCCTTATGCCGGGGAGCTGTTTTTT	CASSLSVRPYAGELFF
16	NA	TRBV14	TRBJ2-4	NA	TGTGCCAGCAGCCAAGATGTGGGGGGAGCCAAAAACATTCAGTACTTC	CASSQDVGGAKNIQYF
15	once	TRBV7-2	TRBJ2-6	NA	TGTGCCAGCAGCTTAGGGGGGTCTGGGGCCAACGTCCTGACTTTC	CASSLGGSGANVLTF
15	NA	TRBV3-1/TRBV3-2	TRBJ2-7	NA	TGTGCCAGCAGCCAACTTACGGGAGTCTCCTACGAGCAGTACTTC	CASSQLTGVSYEQYF
15	NA	TRBV19	TRBJ1-2	NA	TGTGCCAGTAGTACCCCGGCAGGGATCGACTATGGTTACACCTTC	CASSTPAGIDYGYTF
17	NA	TRBV24-1	TRBJ2-3	TRBD2	TGTGCCACCAGTGACCCATCGACTAGCGGGAGACAAGATACGCAGTATTTT	CATSDPSTSGRQDTQYF
16	NA	TRBV7-3	TRBJ2-2	NA	TGTGCCAGCAGCTTAGGGGGGGGGCCGGGTACCGGGGAGCTGTTTTTT	CASSLGGGPGTGELFF
14	NA	TRBV7-9	TRBJ2-3	NA	TGTGCCAGCAGGGGGGCGATCTGGACAGATACGCAGTATTTT	CASRGAIWTDTQYF